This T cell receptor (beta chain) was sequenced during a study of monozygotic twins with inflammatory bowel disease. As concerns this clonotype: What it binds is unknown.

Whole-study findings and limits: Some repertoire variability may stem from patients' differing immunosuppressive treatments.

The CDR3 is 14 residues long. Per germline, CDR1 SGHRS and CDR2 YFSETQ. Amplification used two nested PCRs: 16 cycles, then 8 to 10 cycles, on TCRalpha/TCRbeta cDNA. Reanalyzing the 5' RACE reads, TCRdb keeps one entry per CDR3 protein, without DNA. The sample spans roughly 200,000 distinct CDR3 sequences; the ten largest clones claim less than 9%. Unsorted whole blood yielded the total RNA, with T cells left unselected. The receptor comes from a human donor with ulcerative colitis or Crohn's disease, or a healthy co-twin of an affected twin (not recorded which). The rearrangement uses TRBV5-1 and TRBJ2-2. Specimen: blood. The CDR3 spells CTSSLGHNTGELFF. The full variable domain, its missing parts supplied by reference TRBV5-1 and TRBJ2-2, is KAGVTQTPRYLIKTRGQQVTLSCSPISGHRSVSWYQQTPGQGLQFLFEYFSETQRNKGNFPGRFSGRQFSNSRSEMNVSTLELGDSALYLCTSSLGHNTGELFFGEGSRLTVL.